The rows below give T cell receptor beta chains drawn from one sample of a study of blood T cell repertoires in COVID-19. The table came from immunoSEQ multiplex PCR; TCRdb's copy has only in-frame clones and leaves some out. The sample lists 75,000 to 100,000 clones; about 86% were seen once. The sample was peripheral blood. These receptors all stem from a human donor in a cohort sampled during active COVID-19. Both conserved end residues are part of each CDR3. A D gene is named only where the DNA matches it firmly. Size tells how often a clone was seen (once, few, many) or the class of an expanded clone, and some rows leave it out.

J,D,size,length,V,DNA,CDR3
TRBJ2-7,NA,NA,13,TRBV5-1,TGCGCCAGCAGTCCCACGGGGGCCTACGAGCAGTACTTC,CASSPTGAYEQYF
TRBJ1-1,NA,NA,14,TRBV11-2,TGTGCCAGCAGAACAATACGCTTGAACACTGAAGCTTTCTTT,CASRTIRLNTEAFF
TRBJ1-1,TRBD1,NA,16,TRBV28,TGTGCCAGCAGTTTGAGAAGGGGGCAGAGGAACACTGAAGCTTTCTTT,CASSLRRGQRNTEAFF
TRBJ1-1,NA,NA,13,TRBV19,TGTGCCAAGTTACAAGGGGGGAACACTGAAGCTTTCTTT,CAKLQGGNTEAFF
TRBJ1-2,TRBD1,NA,14,TRBV27,TGTGCCAGCAGTTGGAACAGGGGGATTGAGGGCTACACCTTC,CASSWNRGIEGYTF
TRBJ2-7,TRBD1,NA,14,TRBV19,TGTGCCAGTAGTACGGGACAGGGGACCTACGAGCAGTACTTC,CASSTGQGTYEQYF
TRBJ1-1,TRBD1,NA,13,TRBV6-5,TGTGCCAGCAGTTTCGCAGGGGGCACTGAAGCTTTCTTT,CASSFAGGTEAFF
TRBJ1-2,TRBD1,NA,15,TRBV7-2,TGTGCCAGCAGCCAAGGGACAGGGGTTAACTATGGCTACACCTTC,CASSQGTGVNYGYTF
TRBJ2-7,NA,NA,16,TRBV6-5,TGTGCCAGCAGTTACTCGATTGGCCCGGCAGGGGACGAGCAGTACTTC,CASSYSIGPAGDEQYF
TRBJ2-7,TRBD1,NA,17,TRBV7-8,TGTGCCAGCAGCTTAAGGCTCTCGAGGGGGCGCCTTTACGAGCAGTACTTC,CASSLRLSRGRLYEQYF
TRBJ2-7,TRBD1,once,14,TRBV5-1,TGCGCCAGCAGCTTGCAGGACAGGAATTACGAGCAGTACTTC,CASSLQDRNYEQYF
TRBJ1-2,NA,NA,15,TRBV11-2,TGTGCCAGCAGCTTTCTTGGCCGGGGAAACTATGGCTACACCTTC,CASSFLGRGNYGYTF
TRBJ2-7,NA,once,17,TRBV4-1,TGCGCCAGCAGCCAAGCCGATGGGGGGTCTATACCCTACGAGCAGTACTTC,CASSQADGGSIPYEQYF
TRBJ1-4,NA,once,15,TRBV28,TGTGCCAGCAGTCGAACAGGGTCGGGTAATGAAAAACTGTTTTTT,CASSRTGSGNEKLFF
TRBJ2-5,NA,NA,14,TRBV7-9,TGTGCCAGCAGGCCTGGGGGGATTCAAGAGACCCAGTACTTC,CASRPGGIQETQYF
TRBJ2-3,NA,once,14,TRBV5-8,TGTGCCAGCAGAGGGCCGGGGAGCACAGATACGCAGTATTTT,CASRGPGSTDTQYF
TRBJ2-5,NA,NA,15,TRBV12-5,TGTGCTAGTGGTTTGGTACTCGGCGGGGTGGAGACCCAGTACTTC,CASGLVLGGVETQYF
TRBJ2-5,TRBD2,once,18,TRBV7-3,TGTGCCAGCAGCCCCCCGGGACTAGCGGCACCAAATCAAGAGACCCAGTACTTC,CASSPPGLAAPNQETQYF
TRBJ1-1,TRBD1,NA,18,TRBV4-3,TGCGCCAGCAGCCAAGATCTAGGCAGGGGGCACAGGAACACTGAAGCTTTCTTT,CASSQDLGRGHRNTEAFF
TRBJ1-2,NA,NA,13,TRBV5-6,TGTGCCAGCAGCTTAGACACAAACTATGGCTACACCTTC,CASSLDTNYGYTF
TRBJ1-1,NA,NA,13,TRBV30,TGTGCCTGGAGTGTCCAGGGTGATACTGAAGCTTTCTTT,CAWSVQGDTEAFF
TRBJ1-3,NA,once,15,TRBV2,TGTGCCAGCAGTGAGGCAGGGATCTCTGGAAACACCATATATTTT,CASSEAGISGNTIYF
TRBJ2-2,NA,NA,14,TRBV5-4,TGTGCCAGCAGCGGACCGGGACTCGGCCGGGAGCTGTTTTTT,CASSGPGLGRELFF
TRBJ2-1,TRBD2,once,14,TRBV30,TGTGCGACGACTAGCGCCTTCTCCTACAATGAGCAGTTCTTC,CATTSAFSYNEQFF
TRBJ1-3,TRBD1,NA,16,TRBV19,TGTGCCAGTAGTATATCGGCAGGGGGCTCTGGAAACACCATATATTTT,CASSISAGGSGNTIYF
TRBJ2-7,TRBD1,NA,13,TRBV6-6,TGTGCCAGCAGTCGAATACAGGGGGGCGAGCAGTACTTC,CASSRIQGGEQYF
TRBJ1-4,TRBD1,once,13,TRBV27,TGTGCCAGCAGTTTGAACAGGGGTGAAAAACTGTTTTTT,CASSLNRGEKLFF
TRBJ1-1,NA,NA,13,TRBV28,TGTGCCAGCAGCCTTCGGAGAAACACTGAAGCTTTCTTT,CASSLRRNTEAFF
TRBJ1-3,NA,NA,17,TRBV28,TGTGCCAGCATCCCCCGGGGGGGGAAGTCCCGTGGAAACACCATATATTTT,CASIPRGGKSRGNTIYF
TRBJ2-3,TRBD1,NA,15,TRBV6-1,TGTGCCAGCAGTGAAGGGACAGGTTTCACAGATACGCAGTATTTT,CASSEGTGFTDTQYF
TRBJ2-3,NA,NA,15,TRBV30,TGTGCCTGGAAGGTGGGGGGGGCGCCTACAGATACGCAGTATTTT,CAWKVGGAPTDTQYF
TRBJ2-7,TRBD1,few,12,TRBV29-1,TGCAGCCTCCGGACAGGGGACTACGAGCAGTACTTC,CSLRTGDYEQYF
TRBJ2-1,TRBD2,few,17,TRBV7-9,TGTGCCAGCAGCTTAGCTTTAAGCGGGAGTACCCACAATGAGCAGTTCTTC,CASSLALSGSTHNEQFF
TRBJ1-2,TRBD1,NA,13,TRBV2,TGTGTCAGCAGAGAGGACAGGGGCTATGGCTACACCTTC,CVSREDRGYGYTF
TRBJ2-1,TRBD1,once,15,TRBV27,TGTGCCAGCAGTGGTGAAGGGGGCACCTACAATGAGCAGTTCTTC,CASSGEGGTYNEQFF
TRBJ2-1,TRBD2,NA,15,TRBV28,TGTGCCAGCACCGTAGCGGGAGGCTCCTACAATGAGCAGTTCTTC,CASTVAGGSYNEQFF
TRBJ2-3,TRBD1,NA,17,TRBV18,TGTGCCAGCTCACCATGGGAGCGAGACAGGGCGTCAGATACGCAGTATTTT,CASSPWERDRASDTQYF
TRBJ2-7,TRBD1,NA,14,TRBV27,TGTGCCAGCCGACCCGGGACAGGGAACCACGAGCAGTACTTC,CASRPGTGNHEQYF
TRBJ2-5,TRBD2,NA,16,TRBV5-6,TGTGCCAGCAGCCAAAGACTAGCGGGGCAACAAGAGACCCAGTACTTC,CASSQRLAGQQETQYF
TRBJ2-1,TRBD2,NA,20,TRBV27,TGTGCCAGCAGTTTATGGCAGGGGGCTCTCCTAGCGGGAGCTTACAATGAGCAGTTCTTC,CASSLWQGALLAGAYNEQFF
TRBJ2-4,TRBD2,NA,15,TRBV6-5,TGTGCCAGCAGTTACTCTGCAGGGAGGGGAGACATTCAGTACTTC,CASSYSAGRGDIQYF
TRBJ1-3,NA,once,14,TRBV28,TGTGCCAGCAGTTTAATATCCTCTGGAAACACCATATATTTT,CASSLISSGNTIYF
TRBJ2-3,TRBD1,once,14,TRBV5-8,TGTGCCAGCAGCAGGACAGGGGGCGATGATACGCAGTATTTT,CASSRTGGDDTQYF
TRBJ2-3,NA,NA,16,TRBV3-1/TRBV3-2,TGTGCCAGCAGCCAAGCTCCGGGTCCTCCCCCAGATACGCAGTATTTT,CASSQAPGPPPDTQYF
TRBJ2-7,TRBD2,NA,13,TRBV19,TGTGCCAGTACCGCCGGGGGGGTCGGCGAGCAGTACTTC,CASTAGGVGEQYF
TRBJ2-4,TRBD2,NA,16,TRBV19,TGTGCCAGTAGTATAGATTTCGGGGGGGCCAAAAACATTCAGTACTTC,CASSIDFGGAKNIQYF
TRBJ2-5,NA,NA,15,TRBV7-6,TGTGCCAGCAGTTCAAGACAGGGGCGGGGGGAGACCCAGTACTTC,CASSSRQGRGETQYF
TRBJ2-7,TRBD2,NA,15,TRBV27,TGTGCCAGCAGTGTAATGGGGGGGACGACCTACGAGCAGTACTTC,CASSVMGGTTYEQYF
TRBJ2-5,NA,NA,14,TRBV19,TGTGCCAGTAGTCCCCAGGGTGGTGCGGAGACCCAGTACTTC,CASSPQGGAETQYF
TRBJ2-5,NA,once,14,TRBV5-4,TGTGCCAGCAGCTTGGCGGCAGGGCGAGAGACCCAGTACTTC,CASSLAAGRETQYF
TRBJ2-1,TRBD2,NA,15,TRBV28,TGTGCCAGCAGTTTATTAGCGGGGTACTACAATGAGCAGTTCTTC,CASSLLAGYYNEQFF
TRBJ1-1,TRBD1,NA,13,TRBV10-3,TGTGCCGCCCGGACAGGCGAGGGGACTGAAGCTTTCTTT,CAARTGEGTEAFF